Below, 6 T cell receptor beta chains from the same sample are listed, as sequenced in a study of breast tumors, draining lymph nodes, adjacent tissues. Axillary draining lymph nodes of breast cancer patients supplied the node samples. TCRdb passed the multiplex PCR reads through MiXCR, listing each CDR3 protein once. The data contain about 230,000 distinct CDR3 sequences, about 30% of them singletons. The sample was axillary lymph node tissue. All receptors derive from a female donor with breast cancer. Some clones in this sample may be carry-over from other donors' samples.

This clonotype has a count of ten or more. The chain uses TRBV7-9 and TRBJ1-2, with D unclear. The V end lost 2 bases, the J end lost 2 bases, and 15 bases lay between the germline ends. CDR1 SEHNR and CDR2 FQNEAQ come from the germline V gene (reference sequence). There are 16 residues in the CDR3. CDR3 sequence (DNA): TGTGCCAGCAGCTTAAAGGTTGTCAGAGAGAACTATGGCTACACCTTC. Protein: CASSLKVVRENYGYTF.

On this clonotype: It is unclear where the CDR3 begins or ends on the DNA, so no DNA is shown, and the CDR3 is as TCRdb lists it. The chain is built from TRBV18 and TRBJ2-2; the DNA was not used to check the table's D call, TRBD1. The CDR3 spans 17 residues, counting both ends. Germline loops: CDR1 KGHSH, CDR2 LQKENI. CDR3 region: CASSPSRGGQFFGELFF.

Regarding this clonotype: This could be a read error, since a much larger clone is one nucleotide away. This chain links TRBV6-1 with TRBJ2-7, with D perhaps matching TRBD1 (6 bases). Germline CDR1 reads MNHNS; CDR2 reads SASEGT. The V gene lost 5 bases and the J gene lost 6 bases, with 17 bases spanning the gap. This CDR3 contains 14 residues. The CDR3 is CASSHWGRAPEQYF. In nucleotides, the CDR3 is TGTGCCAGCAGTCACTGGGGGCGGGCTCCCGAGCAGTACTTC.

This clonotype was detected ten times or more. The rearrangement links TRBV29-1 to TRBJ2-5; tentatively, D is TRBD2 (6 bases). The CDR3 length is 12 residues. The germline V and J ends were trimmed by 3 bases and 4 bases, with 9 bases remaining between them. The germline V gene encodes CDR1 SQVTM and CDR2 ANQGSEA. The CDR3 loop reads CSVDFGRETQYF. DNA of the CDR3: TGCAGCGTTGATTTCGGGAGAGAGACCCAGTACTTC.

This clonotype was detected many times. This chain uses TRBV5-1 with TRBJ2-3, with TRBD2 matching over 11 bases. Germline-derived CDR1 and CDR2 are SGHRS and YFSETQ. Trimming took 4 bases from V and 2 from J; bases not matched to a gene: 3. This CDR3 has 15 amino acids. This CDR3 is CASSPSGRSTDTQYF. The DNA for the CDR3 is TGCGCCAGCAGCCCTAGCGGGAGGTCCACAGATACGCAGTATTTT.

J is TRBJ1-4 and V is TRBV5-1; 9 bases align to TRBD1. Per the germline V gene, CDR1 is SGHRS and CDR2 is YFSETQ. With 4 bases clipped from V and 8 bases from J, the junction kept 6 bases outside the gene matches. The CDR3 has 14 amino acids. CDR3 in amino acids: CASSGWDREEKLFF. CDR3 bases: TGCGCCAGCAGCGGCTGGGACAGGGAGGAAAAACTGTTTTTT.